A single sample gave rise to the 31 T cell receptor gamma chains below, sequenced in a study of gamma-delta chains in newborns, infants, children. TCRdb re-called the reads with CATT. The table lists around 1,000 gamma-chain clones, around half of them singletons. Sequenced sample: blood. The receptor source for this set is a child who was a newborn, infant or young child, either healthy, febrile or measles-vaccinated (not recorded which).

This sequence joins TRGV9 and TRGJP. Assignment of the J gene here rests on matching the DNA to germline, because TCRdb gives none. With 3 bases clipped from V and 6 bases from J, the junction kept 8 bases outside the gene matches. Germline CDR1 and CDR2: GITISATS and ISYDGTV (reference sequence). The CDR3 covers 17 residues. CDR3 loop: CALWEMKRELGKKIKVF. For the CDR3, the DNA is TGTGCCTTGTGGGAGATGAAGCGAGAGTTGGGCAAAAAAATCAAGGTATTT.

The CDR3 here is CALWEVGKELGKKIKVF. CDR3 nucleotide sequence: TGTGCCTTGTGGGAGGTTGGCAAAGAGTTGGGCAAAAAAATCAAGGTATTT. The chain couples TRGV9 to TRGJP. As TCRdb names no J gene, one was assigned here on the basis of a DNA match to germline. The CDR3 is made up of 17 amino acids. The V and J ends lost 1 base and 5 bases, in that order; junction bases with no gene match: 5. Germline CDR1 GITISATS, CDR2 ISYDGTV (reference sequence).

This clone was picked up a small number of times. This chain connects TRGV9 to TRGJP. TCRdb lists no J gene, so it was determined here by aligning the DNA to germline. Germline CDR1 and CDR2: GITISATS and ISYDGTV (reference sequence). Trimming cost V 0 bases and J 11 bases; bases outside gene matches: 7. The CDR3 is 16 amino acids. The CDR3: CALWEVQRMGKKIKVF. The CDR3 region has the DNA TGTGCCTTGTGGGAGGTGCAGAGGATGGGCAAAAAAATCAAGGTATTT.

The chain combines TRGV9 with TRGJP. TCRdb is silent on the J gene; assignment here came from matching the DNA to germline. Germline V gene data show CDR1 as GITISATS and CDR2 as ISYDGTV (reference sequence). Trimming removed 3 bases from V and 6 bases from J; junction bases left unmatched: 8. This CDR3 is built from 17 residues. CDR3 in amino acids: CALWEPKGELGKKIKVF. CDR3 sequence (DNA): TGTGCCTTGTGGGAGCCAAAGGGAGAGTTGGGCAAAAAAATCAAGGTATTT.

The rearrangement joins TRGV2 to TRGJ1 or TRGJ2. The J gene, left out of TCRdb, was set here by checking the DNA against germline. The germline V gene encodes CDR1 EGSNGY and CDR2 YDSYNSKV. The length of the CDR3 is 12 residues. After removal of 1 base from V and 12 bases from J, the junction contained 9 bases not matched to a gene. The DNA for the CDR3 is TGTGCCACCTGGGACGGAGCTGGGGGGAAACTCTTT. This translates into CATWDGAGGKLF.

The V gene is TRGV9, the J gene TRGJP. Since TCRdb gives no J gene, matching the DNA to germline was used here to assign it. Germline values: CDR1 GITISATS, CDR2 ISYDGTV (reference sequence). The CDR3 runs 16 residues. The V segment lost 2 bases and the J segment 7 bases; nucleotides outside the gene matches: 5. The CDR3 nucleotides read TGTGCCTTGTGGGAGGCCTCGGAGTTGGGCAAAAAAATCAAGGTATTT. This sequence encodes CALWEASELGKKIKVF.

This chain joins TRGV9 and TRGJP. Germline matching of the DNA provided the J gene here, since TCRdb leaves it blank. Germline-derived CDR1 and CDR2 are GITISATS and ISYDGTV (reference sequence). The CDR3 loop spans 15 amino acids. J lost 9 bases, V lost 5 bases, and 7 bases had no gene match. CDR3 protein: CALWAYGLGKKIKVF. CDR3 bases: TGTGCCTTGTGGGCATATGGGTTGGGCAAAAAAATCAAGGTATTT.

The count of this clone is one. V gene TRGV9 combines with J gene TRGJP. The J gene, missing from TCRdb, was assigned here through DNA to germline matching. V lost 4 bases to trimming and J lost 9 bases; unmatched junction nucleotides: 3. The germline V gene encodes CDR1 GITISATS and CDR2 ISYDGTV (reference sequence). There are 14 residues in the CDR3. CDR3 nucleotide sequence: TGTGCCTTGTGGGATGGGTTGGGCAAAAAAATCAAGGTATTT. Translated, it gives CALWDGLGKKIKVF.

This clone was observed a handful of times. The chain couples TRGV8 to TRGJ1 or TRGJ2. No J gene is reported in TCRdb; it was inferred here by comparing the DNA with germline. The CDR3 sequence is 10 residues long. Germline lookup yields CDR1 VENAVY and CDR2 YDSYNSRV. The J segment lost 9 bases and the V segment lost 10 bases, leaving 9 bases of the junction unmatched. The CDR3: CATRTRKKLF. The CDR3 DNA sequence: TGTGCCACGCGGACCCGTAAGAAACTCTTT.

This clone is categorized as large. Additional DNA sequences in this sample encode the identical CDR3. The rearrangement joins TRGV4 to TRGJ1 or TRGJ2. TCRdb offers no J gene call, so here the DNA was matched to germline to obtain one. The junction had 6 bases not matched to a gene; V was cut back by 0 bases and J by 4 bases. The CDR3 spans 14 residues. CDR1 and CDR2 (germline): EGSTGY, YDSYTSSV. For the CDR3, the DNA is TGTGCCACCTGGGATGGGCCCGGATATTATAAGAAACTCTTT. Protein: CATWDGPGYYKKLF.

With respect to this clone: Additional DNA sequences in this sample encode the identical CDR3. The gene calls are TRGV9 and TRGJP. The J gene, left out of TCRdb, was set here by checking the DNA against germline. V shed 1 base and J 5 bases; nucleotides not matched to a gene: 2. There are 16 residues in the CDR3. Germline CDR1 reads GITISATS; CDR2 reads ISYDGTV (reference sequence). The CDR3 loop reads CALWEVEELGKKIKVF. The CDR3 nucleotides read TGTGCCTTGTGGGAGGTTGAAGAGTTGGGCAAAAAAATCAAGGTATTT.

This chain connects TRGV9 to TRGJP. The J gene was missing in TCRdb and was found by matching the end of the DNA to germline. Germline assignment: CDR1 GITISATS and CDR2 ISYDGTV (reference sequence). The CDR3 totals 16 residues. The J segment lost 9 bases and the V segment lost 2 bases, leaving 7 bases of the junction unmatched. The CDR3, as DNA: TGTGCCTTGTGGGAGGGAGGTCGGTTGGGCAAAAAAATCAAGGTATTT. Residues: CALWEGGRLGKKIKVF.

The V gene remains uncalled, whereas the J gene is TRGJ1 or TRGJ2. The CDR3 loop spans 13 amino acids. This CDR3 is CATCFHPYYKKLF. The CDR3 coding sequence is TGTGCCACCTGTTTTCACCCTTATTATAAGAAACTCTTT.

Worth noting for this clone: The junction does not match germline at one end; this may be a read error. The rearrangement uses TRGV9 and TRGJP. TCRdb is silent on the J gene; assignment here came from matching the DNA to germline. Per germline, CDR1 GITISATS and CDR2 ISYDGTV (reference sequence). The CDR3 is 17 amino acids. The CDR3, as DNA: TGTGCCTTGTGTGAGGCGGGCGGGGAGTTGGGCAAAAAAATCAAGGTATTT. Protein product: CALCEAGGELGKKIKVF.

This clone was seen only a few times. The chain joins TRGV9 to TRGJ1 or TRGJ2. TCRdb gives no J gene; it was assigned here by matching the DNA to germline. In germline, CDR1 is GITISATS, CDR2 ISYDGTV (reference sequence). The CDR3 has 13 residues. J was trimmed by 4 bases and V by 0 bases; bases with no gene match: 3. The CDR3 loop reads CALWEVMYYKKLF. CDR3 bases: TGTGCCTTGTGGGAGGTGATGTATTATAAGAAACTCTTT.

This clone came up a few times. This chain uses TRGV9 with TRGJP2. The germline gives CDR1 GITISATS, CDR2 ISYDGTV (reference sequence). Losses at the gene ends were 3 bases for V and 6 bases for J; bases not matched to a gene: 13. This CDR3 has 16 residues. The chain's CDR3 is CALWEPTGGGDWIKTF. The CDR3 DNA follows: TGTGCCTTGTGGGAGCCAACAGGGGGGGGTGATTGGATCAAGACGTTT.

This sequence joins TRGV9 and TRGJP. The J gene was missing in TCRdb and was found by matching the end of the DNA to germline. Germline CDR1 reads GITISATS; CDR2 reads ISYDGTV (reference sequence). This CDR3 has 19 residues. V gave up 0 bases and J gave up 4 bases; unmatched junction bases: 9. In DNA, the CDR3 is TGTGCCTTGTGGGAGGTGCTGATAATACAAGAGTTGGGCAAAAAAATCAAGGTATTT. This encodes CALWEVLIIQELGKKIKVF.

As for this clone: The identical CDR3 is also encoded by other nucleotide sequences in the sample. V gene TRGV9 combines with J gene TRGJ1 or TRGJ2. No J gene is reported in TCRdb; it was inferred here by comparing the DNA with germline. V lost 0 bases and J lost 2; bases outside the gene matches: 1. The CDR3 is made up of 13 amino acids. CDR1 and CDR2 (germline): GITISATS, ISYDGTV (reference sequence). The CDR3 here is CALWEVHYYKKLF. DNA of the CDR3: TGTGCCTTGTGGGAGGTGCATTATTATAAGAAACTCTTT.

In regard to this clone: A junction end diverges from the germline sequence, so it may reflect a read error. The sample has other DNA sequences that encode this CDR3 too. This chain connects TRGV9 to TRGJP. Assignment of the J gene here rests on matching the DNA to germline, because TCRdb gives none. The CDR3 sequence is 18 residues long. Germline V gene lookup returns CDR1 GITISATS and CDR2 ISYDGTV (reference sequence). The chain's CDR3 is CALWEVHPQELGKKIKVF. The CDR3 DNA is TGCGCCTTGTGGGAGGTGCACCCTCAAGAGTTGGGCAAAAAAATCAAGGTATTT.

No J gene was called, and the V gene is TRGV9. This CDR3 comprises 13 residues. Germline V gene lookup returns CDR1 GITISATS and CDR2 ISYDGTV (reference sequence). CDR3 DNA: TGTGCCTTGTGGGAGCCCCTTAGTATAGACAAACTCTTT. This sequence encodes CALWEPLSIDKLF.

The rearrangement links TRGV9 to TRGJP. TCRdb gives no J gene; it was assigned here by matching the DNA to germline. Germline V gene sequence: CDR1 GITISATS, CDR2 ISYDGTV (reference sequence). V shed 5 bases and J 5 bases; nucleotides not matched to a gene: 6. This CDR3 region has 16 residues. CDR3 in DNA: TGTGCCTTGTGGGCGCCGGAAGAGTTGGGCAAAAAAATCAAGGTATTT. It encodes CALWAPEELGKKIKVF.

With regard to this clone: At the DNA level, this CDR3 is encoded by other sequences in the same sample as well. CDR3 bases: TGTGCCTTGTGGGAGGTGCTCCAAGAGTTGGGCAAAAAAATCAAGGTATTT. This gives the protein CALWEVLQELGKKIKVF. V usage is TRGV9 and J usage is TRGJP. Because TCRdb records no J gene, it was assigned here through a match of the DNA to germline. Germline trimming cut 0 bases from V and 4 bases from J; bases unmatched to any gene: 3. CDR3 size: 17 residues. The germline gives CDR1 GITISATS, CDR2 ISYDGTV (reference sequence).

This clone was counted a few times. The chain combines TRGV9 with TRGJP. The CDR3 length is 15 residues. The trim removed 3 bases at V and 7 bases at J, leaving 3 bases unmatched. CDR1 and CDR2 from the germline V gene are GITISATS and ISYDGTV (reference sequence). CDR3 nucleotide sequence: TGTGCCTTGTGGGAGTGGGAGTTGGGCAAAAAAATCAAGGTATTT. It encodes CALWEWELGKKIKVF.

As regards this clone: This specimen includes other DNA sequences encoding the same CDR3. The J gene was not called, though the V gene is TRGV9. In germline, CDR1 is GITISATS, CDR2 ISYDGTV (reference sequence). The CDR3 has 17 residues. The CDR3 protein is CALWDPKAELGKKIKVF. For the CDR3, the DNA is TGTGCCTTGTGGGATCCTAAGGCAGAGTTGGGCAAAAAAATAAAGGTATTT.

V usage is TRGV9 and J usage is TRGJP. V gave up 0 bases and J gave up 11 bases; unmatched junction bases: 7. The germline CDR1 and CDR2 sequences are GITISATS and ISYDGTV (reference sequence). There are 16 residues in the CDR3. CDR3 loop: CALWEVRRLGKKIKVF. The DNA of the CDR3 is TGTGCCTTGTGGGAGGTGCGGAGGCTGGGCAAAAAAATCAAGGTATTT.

The chain has TRGV9 and TRGJ1 or TRGJ2. The J gene, absent from TCRdb, was called here by matching the DNA to germline. The CDR3 length is 13 residues. Germline V lookup: CDR1 GITISATS, CDR2 ISYDGTV (reference sequence). J was trimmed by 4 bases and V by 3 bases; bases with no gene match: 6. CDR3: CALWEPAYYKKLF. CDR3 coding DNA: TGTGCCTTGTGGGAGCCTGCGTATTATAAGAAACTCTTT.

There are a few counts of this clone. The CDR3 reads CATWDGRRSTTGWFKIF. CDR3 in DNA: TGTGCCACCTGGGACGGGCGGCGATCTACCACTGGTTGGTTCAAGATATTT. This chain joins TRGV2 and TRGJP1. TCRdb leaves out the J gene; it was filled in here by matching the DNA to germline. Germline lookup yields CDR1 EGSNGY and CDR2 YDSYNSKV. The CDR3 is 17 residues long. Germline trimming cut 0 bases from V and 1 base from J; bases unmatched to any gene: 8.

No V gene was called, and the J gene is TRGJ1 or TRGJ2. This CDR3 contains 11 residues. CDR3 in DNA: TGTGCCACCTGGGACGGGCCGGGGAAACTCTTT. This codes for CATWDGPGKLF.

The chain recombines TRGV9 with TRGJ1 or TRGJ2. TCRdb records no J gene; here it was assigned by comparing the DNA to germline. The CDR3 totals 12 residues. The V gene end was trimmed by 9 bases and the J gene end by 3 bases; junction bases not matched to a gene: 8. Looked up from germline, CDR1 is GITISATS and CDR2 is ISYDGTV (reference sequence). The CDR3 is CALPCLYYKKLF. DNA for the CDR3: TGTGCCTTGCCTTGTCTTTATTATAAGAAACTCTTT.

This rearrangement joins TRGV9 to TRGJP. As TCRdb names no J gene, one was assigned here on the basis of a DNA match to germline. The junction had 5 bases not matched to a gene; V was cut back by 3 bases and J by 3 bases. This CDR3 spans 17 amino acids. Per germline, CDR1 GITISATS and CDR2 ISYDGTV (reference sequence). CDR3 DNA: TGTGCCTTGTGGGAGACCTCGCAAGAGTTGGGCAAAAAAATCAAGGTATTT. The encoded protein is CALWETSQELGKKIKVF.

The chain is built from TRGV4 and TRGJ1 or TRGJ2. The J gene, absent from TCRdb, was called here by matching the DNA to germline. The germline gives CDR1 EGSTGY, CDR2 YDSYTSSV. Trimming at V came to 2 bases and at J to 10 bases, leaving 5 bases not matched to a gene. CDR3 length: 11 amino acids. CDR3: CATWDDPKKLF. The CDR3 DNA reads as TGTGCCACCTGGGATGACCCCAAGAAACTCTTT.